Listed below are T cell receptor beta chains from one sample, sequenced in a study of read filtering for tumor transcriptome and immune sequencing. Via MiXCR, TCRdb re-called the reads, giving one row per CDR3 protein. The table includes 120,000 or so distinct CDR3 sequences, 10% to 15% detected once. Sequences were obtained from a population of CD138-negative cells sorted from bone marrow. These receptors originate from a donor older than 35 with multiple myeloma. Both conserved end residues are part of each CDR3. The order of the fields is clone size, D gene, J gene, V gene, CDR3 protein, CDR3 DNA. D genes are given only for firm matches. Expanded clones are given a class, and other clones once, few, many or no size at all.

>many|-|TRBJ1-5|TRBV28
CASNLAGEAQPQHF
TGTGCCAGCAATTTGGCAGGGGAGGCTCAGCCCCAGCATTTT
>-|-|TRBJ2-2|TRBV11-1
CASSSPGDGELFF
TGTGCCAGCAGCTCCCCCGGGGACGGGGAGCTGTTTTTT
>many|-|TRBJ1-5|TRBV18
CASSPRNSGGADQPQHF
TGTGCCAGCTCACCACGTAATTCAGGCGGGGCTGACCAGCCCCAGCATTTT
>many|TRBD2|TRBJ2-1|TRBV28
CASRQTDRTGTSQFF
TGTGCCAGCAGACAAACGGACCGGACCGGGACTAGTCAGTTCTTC
>many|TRBD2|TRBJ2-2|TRBV9
CASRAGGNTGELFF
TGTGCCAGCAGAGCGGGAGGGAACACCGGGGAGCTGTTTTTT
>many|-|TRBJ2-7|TRBV5-1
CASSLAVGITYEQYF
TGCGCCAGCAGCTTGGCGGTCGGGATAACCTACGAGCAGTACTTC
>many|-|TRBJ2-2|TRBV12-3/TRBV12-4
CASSQDSTTGELFF
TGTGCCAGCAGCCAGGACAGCACCACCGGGGAGCTGTTTTTT
>many|-|TRBJ2-3|TRBV7-2
CASSEFTDTQYF
TGTGCCAGCAGCGAATTCACAGATACGCAGTATTTT
>many|TRBD2|TRBJ2-7|TRBV20-1
CSARAAGTSGSTYEQYF
TGCAGTGCTAGAGCCGCCGGGACTAGCGGTTCCACCTACGAGCAGTACTTC
>many|TRBD2|TRBJ2-2|TRBV18
CASSPSGDTGELFF
TGTGCCAGCTCACCTAGCGGGGACACCGGGGAGCTGTTTTTT
>many|-|TRBJ2-1|TRBV6-6
CASSYEGVYNEQFF
TGTGCCAGCAGTTACGAGGGTGTCTACAATGAGCAGTTCTTC
>many|TRBD1|TRBJ1-1|TRBV20-1
CSAKPGQGAGTEAFF
TGCAGTGCAAAACCGGGACAGGGGGCCGGTACTGAAGCTTTCTTT
>-|TRBD1|TRBJ1-5|TRBV2
CAGSEEQGAGQPQHF
TGTGCCGGCAGTGAGGAACAGGGGGCCGGGCAGCCCCAGCATTTT
>many|TRBD1|TRBJ2-2|TRBV29-1
CSVVVQGAGELFF
TGCAGCGTTGTGGTACAGGGGGCCGGGGAGCTGTTTTTT
>-|TRBD1|TRBJ1-3|TRBV7-8
CASSPQETGTGNTIYF
TGTGCCAGCAGCCCCCAAGAGACAGGGACTGGAAACACCATATATTTT